The entry below gives a single T cell receptor beta chain sequence along with its context. Its antigen is still unknown. New diagnoses, under 2 months' duration, and ages 18 to 65 characterized the hyperthyroidism patients. This sample was taken from a study of Graves' ophthalmopathy and Graves' hyperthyroidism. Findings and caveats of the study: With approximately 88% sensitivity and 81.08% specificity, a 13-signature model separated ophthalmopathy from stable hyperthyroidism.

The authors amplified TCR beta CDR3 regions from RNA transcripts. Amplification began with first-round RT-PCR using HTBI primers, then second-round multiplex PCR was performed. In TCRdb, the multiplex PCR reads were re-called with MiXCR into one record per CDR3 protein. The sample comprises a few hundred thousand distinct CDR3 sequences, less than 45% of which are singletons, and over 3.5% rests with the top ten. The sample taken for sequencing was peripheral blood or thyroid tissue (not recorded which). The source is an adult man with Graves' hyperthyroidism.

CDR3 bases: TGTGCCAGCAGTTTCCAGGTCTACACAGATACGCAGTATTTT. Translated: CASSFQVYTDTQYF. V is TRBV6-6 and J is TRBJ2-3; D is ambiguous. The CDR3 has 14 amino acids. Trimming took 4 bases from V and 2 from J, leaving 10 bases between them. Looked up from germline, CDR1 is MNHNY and CDR2 is SVGAGI (reference sequence).